The clone carrying this T cell receptor (beta chain) was counted at least ten times. Antigen: not known. The study profiled TCR beta VDJ and CDR3 using genomic DNA as template. Via MiXCR, TCRdb re-called the reads, giving one row per CDR3 protein. The profile shows approximately 160,000 distinct CDR3 sequences, around 40% of them singletons. The germline gives CDR1 ENHRY, CDR2 SYGVKD. The length of the CDR3 is 15 residues. Germline trimming cut 8 bases from V and 0 bases from J; bases unmatched to any gene: 10. This sample was taken from a study of CD8+CD57+ T cells in acquired aplastic anemia. Overall study: Sorted cells (CD4+ and CD8+) yielded DNA amounts that averaged about 2.9 ug. Average CD4+ read depth in healthy donors was approximately 9.9 million reads. General study points: Patients shared 25 to 35 CD8+ CDR3 sequences with controls.

The chain combines TRBV10-3 with TRBJ2-7; 7 bases align to TRBD2. The sequenced sample consisted of sorted CD4+, CD8+, or CD8+CD57+ T cells (not recorded which) from PBMCs. The receptor's source is a human donor in good health. CDR3 sequence reads: CAIADSGSSSYEQYF. The CDR3, as DNA: TGTGCCATCGCGGATAGCGGGTCGAGCTCCTACGAGCAGTACTTC.